This record looks at one TCR beta chain sequence and its context. What it binds is not known. The CDR3 carries no conserved terminal phenylalanine or tryptophan, so it likely arises from a read error. A unique molecular identifier was carried by every single TCR cDNA molecule. MiXCR, run by TCRdb on the 5' RACE reads, gives a single entry per CDR3 protein. The table shows fewer than 150,000 distinct CDR3 sequences, with more than 10% occurring only once. Trimming cost V 3 bases and J 6 bases; bases outside gene matches: 12. The CDR3 spans 17 residues. Germline CDR1 and CDR2: MDHEN and SYDVKM. The data were obtained in a study of spatial heterogeneity in lung cancer. About the study: The donors, about 74 patients with untreated early-stage non-small cell lung cancer, provided the samples.

Study results and limitations: Resection saw ubiquitous expanded tumor TCRs appear in blood more than follow-up did.

Time point: blood at routine non-recurrence follow-up after resection. The chain is built from TRBV28 and TRBJ2-3; TRBD2 matches 10 bases. The sample here was PBMCs, taken at follow-up. This receptor was taken from a female donor with early-stage non-small cell lung cancer. In DNA, the CDR3 is TGTGCCAGCAGTTTGTATGTAGCGGGAGGCCATGGGGATACGCAGTATCTT. Translated: CASSLYVAGGHGDTQYL.